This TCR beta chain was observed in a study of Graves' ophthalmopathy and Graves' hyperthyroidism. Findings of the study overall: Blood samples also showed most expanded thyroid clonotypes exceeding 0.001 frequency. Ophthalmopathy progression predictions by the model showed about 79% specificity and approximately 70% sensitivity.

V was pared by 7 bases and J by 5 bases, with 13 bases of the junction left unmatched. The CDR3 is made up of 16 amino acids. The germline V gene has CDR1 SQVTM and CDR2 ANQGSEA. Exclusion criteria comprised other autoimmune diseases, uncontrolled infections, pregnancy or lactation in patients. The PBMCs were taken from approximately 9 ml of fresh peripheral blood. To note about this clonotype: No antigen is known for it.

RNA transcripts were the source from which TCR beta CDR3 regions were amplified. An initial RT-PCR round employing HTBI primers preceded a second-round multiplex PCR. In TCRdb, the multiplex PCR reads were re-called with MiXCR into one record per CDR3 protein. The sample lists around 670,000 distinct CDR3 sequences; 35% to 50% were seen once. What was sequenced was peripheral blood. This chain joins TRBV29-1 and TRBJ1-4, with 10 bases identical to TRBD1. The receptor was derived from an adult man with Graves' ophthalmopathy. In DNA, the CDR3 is TGCAGCGCTACAGGGGACAGGGGACGGCAGAATGAAAAACTGTTTTTT. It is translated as CSATGDRGRQNEKLFF. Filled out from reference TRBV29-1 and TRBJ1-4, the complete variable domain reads SAVISQKPSRDICQRGTSLTIQCQVDSQVTMMFWYRQQPGQSLTLIATANQGSEATYESGFVIDKFPISRPNLTFSTLTVSNMSPEDSSIYLCSATGDRGRQNEKLFFGSGTQLSVL.